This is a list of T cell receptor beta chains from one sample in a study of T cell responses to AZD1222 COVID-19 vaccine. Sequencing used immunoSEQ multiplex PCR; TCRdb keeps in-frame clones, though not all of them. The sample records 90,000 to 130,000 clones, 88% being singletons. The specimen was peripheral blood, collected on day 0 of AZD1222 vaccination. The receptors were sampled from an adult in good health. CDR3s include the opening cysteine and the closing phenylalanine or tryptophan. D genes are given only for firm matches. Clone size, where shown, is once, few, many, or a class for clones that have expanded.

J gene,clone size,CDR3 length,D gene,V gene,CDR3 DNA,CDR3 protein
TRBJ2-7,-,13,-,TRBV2,TGTGCCAGCAGTGAAGCTCCCCCTGGGGAGCAGTACTTC,CASSEAPPGEQYF
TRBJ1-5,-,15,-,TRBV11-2,TGTGCCAGCAGCTTTGTTCGACAGTACAATCAGCCCCAGCATTTT,CASSFVRQYNQPQHF
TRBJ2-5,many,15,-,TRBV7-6,TGTGCCAGCAGCTTAGTCCCAGGATCTCGGGAGACCCAGTACTTC,CASSLVPGSRETQYF
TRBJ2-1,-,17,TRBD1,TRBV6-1,TGTGCCAGCAGTGAAGCGGCATACAGGGGTATCTACAATGAGCAGTTCTTC,CASSEAAYRGIYNEQFF
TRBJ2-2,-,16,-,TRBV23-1,TGCGCCAGCAGTCAATCGAGTCTAACGAACACCGGGGAGCTGTTTTTT,CASSQSSLTNTGELFF
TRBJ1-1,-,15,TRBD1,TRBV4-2,TGTGCCAGCAGCCACCCAGGGGGTCGGGGGGCTGAAGCTTTCTTT,CASSHPGGRGAEAFF
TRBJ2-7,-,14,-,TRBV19,TGTGCCAGTAGTATGGGGACAACCTGGAACGAGCAGTACTTC,CASSMGTTWNEQYF
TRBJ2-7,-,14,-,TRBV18,TGTGCCAGCTCTTCCACGGGGAACTCCTACGAGCAGTACTTC,CASSSTGNSYEQYF
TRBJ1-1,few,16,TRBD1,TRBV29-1,TGCAGCGTTGAACTTAGGCAGGGGGTGGTCCGCACTGAAGCTTTCTTT,CSVELRQGVVRTEAFF
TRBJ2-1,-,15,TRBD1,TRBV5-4,TGTGCCAGCAGCCCGGACAGGGGGCTCTACAATGAGCAGTTCTTC,CASSPDRGLYNEQFF
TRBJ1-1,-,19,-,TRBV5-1,TGCGCCAGCAGCTTAGGAAGGGAAGGGTGGGGAGTAGTAGCGGCTGAAGCTTTCTTT,CASSLGREGWGVVAAEAFF
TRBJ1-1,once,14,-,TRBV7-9,TGTGCCAGCAGCTTAGGGAGGTCGAGGACTGAAGCTTTCTTT,CASSLGRSRTEAFF
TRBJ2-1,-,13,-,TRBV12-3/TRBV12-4,TGTGCCAGCAGTGGAACTAGCAGGCATGAGCAGTTCTTC,CASSGTSRHEQFF
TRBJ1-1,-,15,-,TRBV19,TGTGCCAGTATTTGGACAGCGGGAATGAACACTGAAGCTTTCTTT,CASIWTAGMNTEAFF
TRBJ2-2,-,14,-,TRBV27,TGTGCCAGCAGATTAAAATACACGGGCGGGGAGCTGTTTTTT,CASRLKYTGGELFF
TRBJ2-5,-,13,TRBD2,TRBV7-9,TGTGCCAGCAGCTGGGCGGGGGAAGAGACCCAGTACTTC,CASSWAGEETQYF
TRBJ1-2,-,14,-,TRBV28,TGTGCCAGCAGTTTTGACACCACTAACTATGGCTACACCTTC,CASSFDTTNYGYTF
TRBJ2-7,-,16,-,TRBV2,TGTGCCAGCAGTATGTATGGGGACTCCTATATCTACGAGCAGTACTTC,CASSMYGDSYIYEQYF
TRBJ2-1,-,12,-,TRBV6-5,TGTGCCAGCAGTCCCCTCGGTAAAGAGCAGTTCTTC,CASSPLGKEQFF
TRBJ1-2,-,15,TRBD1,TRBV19,TGTGCCAGTACCCAAGGGGGCGGGGGGCCAGATGGCTACACCTTC,CASTQGGGGPDGYTF
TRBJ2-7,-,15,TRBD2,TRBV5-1,TGCGCCAGCAGCCTTACTAGCGCGGACTACTACGAGCAGTACTTC,CASSLTSADYYEQYF
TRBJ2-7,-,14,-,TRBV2,TGTGCCAGCAGTGAACTCCAGGGGGGAGGCGAGCAGTACTTC,CASSELQGGGEQYF
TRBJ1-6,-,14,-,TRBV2,TGTGCCACTCAGGGGCGCTCCTATAATTCACCCCTCCACTTT,CATQGRSYNSPLHF
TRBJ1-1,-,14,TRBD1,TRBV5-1,TGCGCCAGCAGCTCTTTGGACAGGGGCACTGAAGCTTTCTTT,CASSSLDRGTEAFF
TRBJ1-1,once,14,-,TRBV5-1,TGCGCCAGCAGCCTGGAGAACTCGAACACTGAAGCTTTCTTT,CASSLENSNTEAFF
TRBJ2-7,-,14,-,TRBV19,TGTGCCACCTCTCCAGGGAGCAGCTCCTACGAGCAGTACTTC,CATSPGSSSYEQYF
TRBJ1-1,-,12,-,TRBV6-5,TGTGCCAGCAGTCACACGAACACTGAAGCTTTCTTT,CASSHTNTEAFF
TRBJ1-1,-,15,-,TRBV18,TGTGCCAGCTCACCGCAGAACGGGAAATTAGGTGAAGCTTTCTTT,CASSPQNGKLGEAFF
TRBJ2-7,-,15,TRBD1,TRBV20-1,TGCAGTGCTAGTTCACCGGGACAGGGGATTTACGAGCAGTACTTC,CSASSPGQGIYEQYF
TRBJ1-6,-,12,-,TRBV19,TGTGCCACTTCCCTGGGCAATTCACCCCTCCACTTT,CATSLGNSPLHF
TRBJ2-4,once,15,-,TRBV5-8,TGTGCCAGCAGCTGGACGCCGTTAGCTTTAAACATTCAGTACTTC,CASSWTPLALNIQYF
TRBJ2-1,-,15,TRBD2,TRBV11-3,TGTGCCAGCAGCGCTAGCGGGGACGTCTACAATGAGCAGTTCTTC,CASSASGDVYNEQFF
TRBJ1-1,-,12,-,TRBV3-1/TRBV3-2,TGTGCCAGCAGCCAAGATTATAGAGAAGCTTTCTTT,CASSQDYREAFF
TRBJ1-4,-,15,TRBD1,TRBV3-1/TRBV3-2,TGTGCCAGCAGCCAACAAGGGGGCCAGGGTGAAAAACTGTTTTTT,CASSQQGGQGEKLFF
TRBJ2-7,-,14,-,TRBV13,TGTGCCAGCAGCAACGGGGGGCACTCCTACGAGCAGTACTTC,CASSNGGHSYEQYF
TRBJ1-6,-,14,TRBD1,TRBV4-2,TGTGCCAGCAGCCCAGGGGGCGCGAGTTCACCCCTCCACTTT,CASSPGGASSPLHF
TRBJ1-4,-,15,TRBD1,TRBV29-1,TGCAGCGTCCCCAGCCCGGACAGGGCAGTGGGAAAACTGTTTTTT,CSVPSPDRAVGKLFF
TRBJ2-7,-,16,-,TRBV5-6,TGTGCCAGCAGCCTTGGAACGGGTGGGATTACCTACGAGCAGTACTTC,CASSLGTGGITYEQYF
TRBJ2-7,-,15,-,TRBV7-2,TGTGCCAGCAGCTTAGCTTTCGGGAGAGGCGACGAGCAGTACTTC,CASSLAFGRGDEQYF
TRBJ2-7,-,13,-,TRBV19,TGTGCCAGTAGTTCCCGACAAACCTACGAGCAGTACTTC,CASSSRQTYEQYF
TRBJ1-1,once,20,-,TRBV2,TGTGCCAGCAGTTATATCTACAGGTATACCACCGTTCCTGGGGTTACTGAAGCTTTCTTT,CASSYIYRYTTVPGVTEAFF
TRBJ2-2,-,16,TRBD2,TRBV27,TGTGCCAGCAGCCTCGGACTAGCGGGATTCACCGGGGAGCTGTTTTTT,CASSLGLAGFTGELFF
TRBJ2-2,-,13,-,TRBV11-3,TGTGCCAGCAGCTTGGCCTCCTGGGGGGAGCTGTTTTTT,CASSLASWGELFF
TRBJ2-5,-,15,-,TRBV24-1,TGTGCCACGCAGTCCGGGACAAAACCGGGCGAGACCCAGTACTTC,CATQSGTKPGETQYF
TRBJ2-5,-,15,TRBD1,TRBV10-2,TGCGCCAGCAGCGGGGGGACAGGGGGCTTCGAGACCCAGTACTTC,CASSGGTGGFETQYF
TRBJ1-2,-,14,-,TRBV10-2,TGCGCCAGCAGTGAAGAGACAGTATACTATGGCTACACCTTC,CASSEETVYYGYTF
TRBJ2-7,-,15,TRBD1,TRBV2,TGTGCCAGCAGACCTGGACAGGCTAGGAACTACGAGCAGTACTTC,CASRPGQARNYEQYF
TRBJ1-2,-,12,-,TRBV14,TGTGCCAGCAGCCACAGCGGGGCCCGCTACACCTTC,CASSHSGARYTF
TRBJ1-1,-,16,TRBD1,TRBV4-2,TGTGCCAGCAGCCCTCTGGACAGGGGGATGAACACTGAAGCTTTCTTT,CASSPLDRGMNTEAFF
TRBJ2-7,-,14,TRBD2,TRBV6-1,TGTGCCAGCAGTGAGCGGGGGAAAGTCGACGAGCAGTACTTC,CASSERGKVDEQYF
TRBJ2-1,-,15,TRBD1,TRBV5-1,TGCGCCAGCAGCCCAAGGACAGGGAACGGCAATGAGCAGTTCTTC,CASSPRTGNGNEQFF
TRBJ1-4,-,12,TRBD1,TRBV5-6,TGTGCCAGCAGCCTCGACAGGGGAAAGCTGTTTTTT,CASSLDRGKLFF
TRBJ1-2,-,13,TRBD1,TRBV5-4,TGTGCCAGCAACCCCGGGACAGAGAATGGCTACACCTTC,CASNPGTENGYTF
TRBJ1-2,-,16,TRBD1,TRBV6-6,TGTGCCAGCAGTTACACTCGACAGGGGGCGAACTATGGCTACACCTTC,CASSYTRQGANYGYTF